This T cell receptor (beta chain) was captured in a study of T cells in Graves' hyperthyroidism and ophthalmopathy. Exclusion criteria comprised uncontrolled infection, other autoimmune disease, pregnancy or lactation. RNA transcripts provided the source from which TCR beta CDR3 regions were amplified. RT-PCR in the first round (using the HTBI primer set) targeted the TCR CDR3. TCRdb called the multiplex PCR reads again in MiXCR, with one record for every CDR3 protein. The sample contains 360,000 or so distinct CDR3 sequences, nearly 15% of which appear only once. Trimming cost V 5 bases and J 0 bases, with 8 bases left between them. CDR1 SGHTA and CDR2 FQGTGA come from the germline V gene. The CDR3 spans 15 residues.

This sequence was found in a woman aged 55-75 years with Graves' ophthalmopathy. Material for sequencing was blood. The chain has TRBV7-3 and TRBJ2-6, with D perhaps matching TRBD1 (6 bases). CDR3 protein: CASSGQISGANVLTF. CDR3 coding DNA: TGTGCCAGCAGCGGACAGATCTCTGGGGCCAACGTCCTGACTTTC.